The clone carrying this T cell receptor beta chain occurred many times. Antigen unknown. CDR1 is SGHVS and CDR2 is FNYEAQ in the germline V gene. J was trimmed by 7 bases and V by 4 bases; bases with no gene match: 7. CDR3 size: 13 residues. The data were taken from a study of human CD8 memory T cell subsets. Regarding the study as a whole: Whereas effector memory cells differed, stem-like memory and precursor exhausted T cells had comparably high diversity.

UMI-labeled 5' RACE was used to make TCR beta libraries. TCRdb used MiXCR to reprocess the 5' RACE reads, holding one entry per CDR3 protein. The profile covers around 8,200 distinct CDR3 sequences, with around 4.2% appearing a single time and about 36% taken by the ten largest. The V call is TRBV7-6, the J call TRBJ2-7; TRBD1 matches at 7 bases. This clonotype was sampled from a human donor in good health. What was sequenced was CD8+ T cells from PBMCs. This chain's CDR3 is CASSYSTGREQYF. CDR3 bases: TGTGCCAGCAGCTATTCGACAGGGCGTGAGCAGTACTTC. Looking up the rest from reference TRBV7-6 and TRBJ2-7 gives the full variable domain: GAGVSQSPRYKVTKRGQDVALRCDPISGHVSLYWYRQALGQGPEFLTYFNYEAQQDKSGLPNDRFSAERPEGSISTLTIQRTEQRDSAMYRCASSYSTGREQYFGPGTRLTVT.